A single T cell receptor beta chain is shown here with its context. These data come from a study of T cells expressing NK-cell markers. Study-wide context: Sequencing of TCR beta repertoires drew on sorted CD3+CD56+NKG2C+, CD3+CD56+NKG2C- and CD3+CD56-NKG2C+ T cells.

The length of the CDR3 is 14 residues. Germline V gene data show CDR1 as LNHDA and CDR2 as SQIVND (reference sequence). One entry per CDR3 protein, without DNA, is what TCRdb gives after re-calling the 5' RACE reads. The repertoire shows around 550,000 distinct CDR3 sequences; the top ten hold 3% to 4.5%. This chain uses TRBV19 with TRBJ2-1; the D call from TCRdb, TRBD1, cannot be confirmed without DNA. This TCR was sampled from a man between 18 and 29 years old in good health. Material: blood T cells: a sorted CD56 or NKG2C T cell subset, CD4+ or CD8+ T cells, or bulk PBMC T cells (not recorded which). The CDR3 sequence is CASRGRPPNNEQFF. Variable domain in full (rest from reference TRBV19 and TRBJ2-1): DGGITQSPKYLFRKEGQNVTLSCEQNLNHDAMYWYRQDPGQGLRLIYYSQIVNDFQKGDIAEGYSVSREKKESFPLTVTSAQKNPTAFYLCASRGRPPNNEQFFGPGTRLTVL.